This TCR beta chain emerged from a study of post-analysis software for immune sequencing data (dated by TCRdb to the mid-2010s). Study-wide context: Recorded disease courses included relapsing-remitting, secondary progressive and progressive-relapsing multiple sclerosis, with some patients lacking subtype annotation. The patient repertoires were compared against 11 previously published healthy control repertoires obtained from donors aged about 6 to 26 years. A subset of samples was prepared in parallel using single-end sample barcoding, then pooled and co-amplified after Illumina adapter ligation.

The research as a whole found: Patients showed significantly higher frequencies than controls for roughly five TRBV segments, among them TRBV5-6, TRBV5-1 and TRBV20-1. Normalized Chao1 diversity was significantly lower in multiple sclerosis patients than controls, suggesting substantial peripheral T-cell clonal expansion. When samples were clustered directly using the F measure, samples prepared in the same batch co-clustered strongly, which prompted a batch-effect correction. The multiple sclerosis patient group was slightly younger than the control group.

This clonotype was observed a few times. The antigen it recognizes is unknown. No base quality values were provided; no much bigger clone lies one nucleotide off. CDR1 and CDR2, looked up from the germline V gene (reference sequence), are DFQATT and SNEGSKA. The junction shows trimming of 6 bases on V and 8 bases on J, plus 20 bases between the germline ends. The CDR3 goes from the cysteine to the phenylalanine over 14 residues. Only the CDR3 DNA is retained, 42 bases long and in frame from the first base. Preparation of the library involved PCR. Sequencing took place on an Illumina HiSeq 2500. To reduce PCR and sequencing biases, unique molecular identifiers were incorporated into the TCR beta cDNA libraries. Per 1 to 10 million input T cells, roughly 500,000 cDNA molecules were obtained, such that each molecule approximated one T cell. The same protocol used for the earlier healthy control dataset was applied to prepare and sequence the patient libraries. Samples belonging to the same batch were prepared together, multiplexed and sequenced on a shared HiSeq lane. The paper's processing steps were these. MIGEC handled the raw barcoded reads, throwing out single-read molecular identifier groups before consensus assembly and CDR3 extraction. Clonotype tables were post-analysed with VDJtools, and diversity was normalized by down-sampling all datasets to the smallest sample size. To correct batch-related cross-sample contamination, repertoire overlap clustering matched CDR3 amino acid sequences but not nucleotide sequences. Using fastp at Q25 and MiXCR, TCRdb reprocessed the public reads and kept productive beta chains. Under each unique CDR3 protein, matching rows form one entry showing the most common genes and DNA. The V and J calls and clone size are TCRdb's, not the authors'. The sample table holds roughly 730,000 distinct CDR3 sequences, of which about 27% were seen once. Roughly 0.57% of the sample is held by the ten biggest clonotypes.

To demonstrate the VDJtools post-analysis software, TCR beta repertoires were profiled from the peripheral blood of more than ten young patients with multiple sclerosis. Multiple sclerosis patients were children and adolescents aged about 6 to 15 years. Here the chain combines TRBV20-1 and TRBJ2-1; tentative D gene TRBD2, with 6 bases matching. The TCR was taken from a girl aged 5 to 17 with multiple sclerosis. Input material: blood. The DNA is TGCAGTGCGGACGGTAGCGGTCGATGGGATGAGCAGTTCTTC. It translates as CSADGSGRWDEQFF.